These T cell receptor beta chains were read from a single sample in a study of shared clonotypes between healthy human individuals. Libraries were prepared by immunoSEQ multiplex PCR; TCRdb keeps only in-frame clonotypes and omits some of them. The sample yields approximately 500,000 clones, 78% seen once. Sample: PBMCs. The receptor set was obtained from a woman in her thirties or forties in good health. Some clones in this sample may be carry-over from other donors' samples. CDR3s leave out the opening cysteine and the closing phenylalanine or tryptophan. The order of the fields is V gene, CDR3 protein.

V gene: TRBV5-1
CDR3 protein: ASSILSGRPYNEQF

V gene: TRBV19
CDR3 protein: ASTPPRPLWPGELF

V gene: TRBV30
CDR3 protein: AWSVGLAYEQY

V gene: TRBV19
CDR3 protein: ATRLAGDSYNEQF

V gene: TRBV15
CDR3 protein: ATSRGVAGGEDTQY

V gene: TRBV5-6
CDR3 protein: ASSLFTVGNTGELF

V gene: TRBV27
CDR3 protein: ASSFSNQPQH

V gene: TRBV28
CDR3 protein: ASSLLQGNYEQY

V gene: TRBV27
CDR3 protein: ASSSTGPAGELF

V gene: TRBV7-3
CDR3 protein: ASSLGWGTSGTDEQF

V gene: TRBV9
CDR3 protein: ASSGGQGNIQY

V gene: TRBV18
CDR3 protein: ASSPRLSGNTIY

V gene: TRBV6-1
CDR3 protein: ASSEALSGSSKNIQY

V gene: TRBV11-2
CDR3 protein: ASSFSAGPTDTQY

V gene: TRBV7-2
CDR3 protein: ASSPYEVGRSNEQF

V gene: TRBV7-2
CDR3 protein: ASSQGPENEQF

V gene: TRBV6-8
CDR3 protein: ASRVSGIQSASGTDTQY

V gene: TRBV5-1
CDR3 protein: ASSLGGSNNEQF

V gene: TRBV19
CDR3 protein: ASSRTGPGEQY

V gene: TRBV19
CDR3 protein: ASSIRDVSYEQY

V gene: TRBV29-1
CDR3 protein: SVVQGSTDTQY

V gene: TRBV30
CDR3 protein: AWTSGADTQY

V gene: TRBV28
CDR3 protein: ASRAGGRGTQY

V gene: TRBV19
CDR3 protein: ASSMRQGLNQPQH

V gene: TRBV11-3
CDR3 protein: ASRPGTGELF